The TCR beta chain under discussion was sequenced for a study of blood T cell repertoires in COVID-19. Germline CDR1 reads GTSNPN; CDR2 reads SVGIG (reference sequence). V was shortened by 4 bases and J by 8 bases, with 23 bases between the two germline ends. This CDR3 comprises 15 residues. The age range of participants was 18 to 89 years, with residence in about two dozen US areas. The method was immunoSEQ multiplex PCR; TCRdb's version includes in-frame clones alone and lacks a portion of them. Here the sample spans around 300,000 clones, around 86% being singletons. The sequenced sample consisted of PBMCs or T cells enriched from blood (not recorded which). The chain links TRBV30 to TRBJ1-2; no clear D. This clonotype was sampled from a woman in her thirties or forties who had recovered from COVID-19. CDR3 residues: CAWIHPRGLPKGYTF. Here the CDR3 DNA reads TGTGCCTGGATCCACCCCCGGGGATTACCCAAAGGCTACACCTTC. The whole variable domain, filled in from reference TRBV30 and TRBJ1-2, reads SQTIHQWPATLVQPVGSPLSLECTVEGTSNPNLYWYRQAAGRGLQLLFYSVGIGQISSEVPQNLSASRPQDRQFILSSKKLLLSDSGFYLCAWIHPRGLPKGYTFGSGTRLTVV.